This T cell receptor (beta chain) derives from a study of blood T cell repertoires in COVID-19. The method was immunoSEQ multiplex PCR; TCRdb's version includes in-frame clones alone and lacks a portion of them. The sample has fewer than 80,000 clones, roughly 87% seen once. V lost 6 bases, J lost 0 bases, and 6 bases lay in between. Per the germline V gene, CDR1 is SGHVS and CDR2 is FQNEAQ. The CDR3 sequence is 14 residues long. This clonotype was sampled from a woman in her forties or fifties with active COVID-19. The sample taken for sequencing was peripheral blood. This chain links TRBV7-8 with TRBJ1-6, with D perhaps TRBD1 (6 bases). In DNA form, the CDR3 reads TGTGCCAGCAGGGACAGCTCCTATAATTCACCCCTCCACTTT. This sequence encodes CASRDSSYNSPLHF.